The sequence of this T cell receptor beta chain was determined in a study of cytomegalovirus exposure and HLA in healthy donors. This CDR3 is 15 amino acids long. Trimming took off 3 bases at V and 2 bases at J, with 14 bases between the two ends. Germline V CDR1 and CDR2: SGHRS, YFSETQ. The PCR was carried out with 60 Vbeta primers and 13 Jbeta primers. Assay used: immunoSEQ multiplex PCR; TCRdb lists only in-frame clones, some missing. The table lists about 180,000 clones, 70% to 80% of them singletons, with under 2.5% in the top ten. This clone is a singleton in its sample. Sequencing was done on a sample of PBMCs. The chain links TRBV5-1 to TRBJ2-5; TRBD2 might be the D (6 bases). The receptor comes from a man in his sixties in good health and CMV-seronegative. The CDR3 coding sequence is TGCGCCAGCAGCTGGGGGGTTCAGCGGCAAGAGACCCAGTACTTC. Translation gives CASSWGVQRQETQYF.